These T cell receptor beta chains were read from a single sample in a study of blood T cell repertoires in COVID-19. The protocol was immunoSEQ multiplex PCR, while the TCRdb copy is restricted to in-frame clones and leaves out a portion. The repertoire holds some 97,000 clones, with approximately 91% as singletons. The sample comprised peripheral blood. These receptors were collected from a man in his fifties with active COVID-19. The CDR3 runs from the conserved cysteine through the conserved F or W. The D gene is left open where the match is weak.

TRBV13	TRBD1	TRBJ1-4	TGTGCCAGCAGCGCCGCTTTGGACAGGGGTGGGGAAAAACTGTTTTTT	CASSAALDRGGEKLFF
TRBV6-5	.	TRBJ2-2	TGTGCCAGCAGTTACGAAAACATTCCCACCGGGGAGCTGTTTTTT	CASSYENIPTGELFF
TRBV6-6	TRBD1	TRBJ2-7	TGTGCCAGCAGTTACTCGACGAACAGGGGCGACGAGCAGTACTTC	CASSYSTNRGDEQYF
TRBV19	.	TRBJ2-2	TGTGCCAGTAGCAAGACAGCGAACACCGGGGAGCTGTTTTTT	CASSKTANTGELFF
TRBV24-1	.	TRBJ2-3	TGTGCCACCAGCCACGCGGATAGCACAGATACGCAGTATTTT	CATSHADSTDTQYF
TRBV5-4	.	TRBJ2-7	TGTGCCAGCAGATCGGAGGGGGGGCGGGACGAGCAGTACTTC	CASRSEGGRDEQYF
TRBV12-5	TRBD2	TRBJ2-1	TGTGCTAGTGGTTTGGTAATGGTGGCGGGAGGAAGGTACAATGAGCAGTTCTTC	CASGLVMVAGGRYNEQFF
TRBV25-1	TRBD2	TRBJ2-1	TGTGCCAGCAGTAGGCGGGAGGCATCCTACAATGAGCAGTTCTTC	CASSRREASYNEQFF
TRBV3-1/TRBV3-2	.	TRBJ2-1	TGTGCCAGCAGCCTCGACAGCTTACCAAACCCCCCTGGAACCCATGAGCAGTTCTTC	CASSLDSLPNPPGTHEQFF
TRBV7-9	.	TRBJ1-5	TGTGCCAGCAGCTTGGAAAGGGAGCTGCATTTT	CASSLERELHF